The TCR beta chain under discussion was sequenced for a study of T-cell reconstitution after alpha-beta-depleted transplantation in children. Preparation of the TCRbeta library used unique molecular identifiers. TCRdb reanalysed the PCR reads using MiXCR and keeps one entry per CDR3 protein. This table holds hundreds of thousands of distinct CDR3 sequences, 13% found once. CDR3 length: 14 residues. After removal of 6 bases from V and 4 bases from J, the junction contained 8 bases not matched to a gene. Germline assignment: CDR1 DFQATT and CDR2 SNEGSKA (reference sequence). This receptor was taken from a male patient younger than 18 who had a stem cell transplant for acute myeloid leukemia, so the T cells may come from the graft donor. The genes are TRBV20-1 and TRBJ2-1; the match to TRBD1 covers 8 bases. The starting material was PBMCs, mostly from graft donor cells, obtained 360 days after TCRalphabeta/CD19-depleted stem cell transplant. In DNA, the CDR3 is TGCAGTGCAAGGGACAGGTTAAGGTACAATGAGCAGTTCTTC. It codes for CSARDRLRYNEQFF.